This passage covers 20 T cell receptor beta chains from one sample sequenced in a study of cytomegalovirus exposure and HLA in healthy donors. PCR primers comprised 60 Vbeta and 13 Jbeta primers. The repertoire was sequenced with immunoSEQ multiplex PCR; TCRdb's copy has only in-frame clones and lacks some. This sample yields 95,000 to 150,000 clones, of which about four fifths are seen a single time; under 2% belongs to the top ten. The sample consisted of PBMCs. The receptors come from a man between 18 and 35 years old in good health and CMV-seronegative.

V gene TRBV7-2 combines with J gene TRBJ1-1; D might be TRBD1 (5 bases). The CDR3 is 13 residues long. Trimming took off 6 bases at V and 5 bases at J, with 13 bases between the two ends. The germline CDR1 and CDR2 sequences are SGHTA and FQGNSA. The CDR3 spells CASRQDPRTEAFF. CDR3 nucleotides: TGTGCCAGCAGACAGGACCCGAGGACTGAAGCTTTCTTT.

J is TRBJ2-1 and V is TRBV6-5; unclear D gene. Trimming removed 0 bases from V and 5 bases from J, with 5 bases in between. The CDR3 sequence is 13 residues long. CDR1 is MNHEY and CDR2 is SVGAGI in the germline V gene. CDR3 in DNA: TGTGCCAGCAGTTACTCGAACAACAATGAGCAGTTCTTC. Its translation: CASSYSNNNEQFF.

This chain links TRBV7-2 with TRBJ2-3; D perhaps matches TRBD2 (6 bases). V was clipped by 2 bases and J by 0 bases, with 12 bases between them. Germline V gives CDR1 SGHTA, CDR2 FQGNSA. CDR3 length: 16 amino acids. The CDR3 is CASSLSVGGSTDTQYF. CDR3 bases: TGTGCCAGCAGCTTATCGGTGGGGGGAAGCACAGATACGCAGTATTTT.

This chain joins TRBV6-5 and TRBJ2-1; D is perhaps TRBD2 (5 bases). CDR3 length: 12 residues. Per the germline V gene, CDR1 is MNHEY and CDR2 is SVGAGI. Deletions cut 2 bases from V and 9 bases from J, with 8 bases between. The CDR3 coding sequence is TGTGCCAGCAGTTACGTCGGAGGTGAGCAGTTCTTC. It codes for CASSYVGGEQFF.

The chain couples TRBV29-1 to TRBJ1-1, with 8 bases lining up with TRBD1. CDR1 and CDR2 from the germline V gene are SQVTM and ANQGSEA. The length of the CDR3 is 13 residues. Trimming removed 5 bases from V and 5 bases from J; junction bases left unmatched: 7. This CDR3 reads CSVSQGAGTEAFF. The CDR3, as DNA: TGCAGCGTTAGCCAGGGGGCAGGAACTGAAGCTTTCTTT.

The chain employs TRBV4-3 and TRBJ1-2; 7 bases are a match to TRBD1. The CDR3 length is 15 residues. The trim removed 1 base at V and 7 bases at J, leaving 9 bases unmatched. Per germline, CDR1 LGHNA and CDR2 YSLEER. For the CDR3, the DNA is TGCGCCAGCAGCCAAGGCCACCAGGGGGACGGTGGCTACACCTTC. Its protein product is CASSQGHQGDGGYTF.

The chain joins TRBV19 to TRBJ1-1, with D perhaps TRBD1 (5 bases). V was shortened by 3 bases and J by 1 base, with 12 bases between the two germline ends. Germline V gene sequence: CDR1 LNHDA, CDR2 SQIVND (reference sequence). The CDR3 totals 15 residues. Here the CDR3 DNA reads TGTGCCAGTAGTATGACGGGACTCACGAACACTGAAGCTTTCTTT. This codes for CASSMTGLTNTEAFF.

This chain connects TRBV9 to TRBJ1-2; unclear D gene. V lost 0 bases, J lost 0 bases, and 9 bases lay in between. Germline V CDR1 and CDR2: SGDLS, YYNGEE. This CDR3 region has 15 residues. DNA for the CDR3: TGTGCCAGCAGCGTAGCCCCCAGCGCTAACTATGGCTACACCTTC. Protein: CASSVAPSANYGYTF.

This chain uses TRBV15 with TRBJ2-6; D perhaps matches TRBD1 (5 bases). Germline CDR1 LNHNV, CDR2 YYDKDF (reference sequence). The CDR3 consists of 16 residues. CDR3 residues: CATGRQSGTGANVLTF. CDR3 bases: TGTGCGACCGGAAGACAGTCGGGTACTGGGGCCAACGTCCTGACTTTC.

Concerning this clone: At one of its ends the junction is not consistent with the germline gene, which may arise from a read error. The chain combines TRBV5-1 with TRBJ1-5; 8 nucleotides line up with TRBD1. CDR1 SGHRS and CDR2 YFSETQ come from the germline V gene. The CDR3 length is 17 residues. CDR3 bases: TGCGCCAGCAGCTACGGACAGGGCAGGGGGAGCAATCAGCCCCGGCATTTT. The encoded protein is CASSYGQGRGSNQPRHF.

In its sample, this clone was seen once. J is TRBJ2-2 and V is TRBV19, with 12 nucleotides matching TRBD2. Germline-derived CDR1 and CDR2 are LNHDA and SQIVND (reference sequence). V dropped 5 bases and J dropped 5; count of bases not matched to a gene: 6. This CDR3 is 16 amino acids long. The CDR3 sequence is CASSDGLAGSTGELFF. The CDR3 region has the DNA TGTGCCAGTAGTGACGGACTAGCGGGGTCAACCGGGGAGCTGTTTTTT. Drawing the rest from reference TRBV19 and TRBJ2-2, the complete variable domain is DGGITQSPKYLFRKEGQNVTLSCEQNLNHDAMYWYRQDPGQGLRLIYYSQIVNDFQKGDIAEGYSVSREKKESFPLTVTSAQKNPTAFYLCASSDGLAGSTGELFFGEGSRLTVL.

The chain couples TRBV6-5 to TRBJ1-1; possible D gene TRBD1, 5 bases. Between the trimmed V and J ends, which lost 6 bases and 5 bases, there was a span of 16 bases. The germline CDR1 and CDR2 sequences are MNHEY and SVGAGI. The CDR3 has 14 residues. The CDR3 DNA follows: TGTGCCAGCAGAAGGGACTCCCGTGGTACTGAAGCTTTCTTT. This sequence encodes CASRRDSRGTEAFF.

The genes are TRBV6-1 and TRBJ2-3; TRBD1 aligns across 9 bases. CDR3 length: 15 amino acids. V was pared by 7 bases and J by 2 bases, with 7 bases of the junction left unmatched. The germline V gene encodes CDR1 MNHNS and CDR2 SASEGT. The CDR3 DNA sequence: TGTGCCAGCACCAGAGGGGACAGGGTCACAGATACGCAGTATTTT. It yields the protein CASTRGDRVTDTQYF.

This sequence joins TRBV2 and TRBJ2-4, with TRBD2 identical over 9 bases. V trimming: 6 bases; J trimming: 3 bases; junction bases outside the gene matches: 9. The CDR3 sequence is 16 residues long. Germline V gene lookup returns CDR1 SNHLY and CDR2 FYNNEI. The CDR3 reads CASRERLAAGKNIQYF. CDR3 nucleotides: TGTGCCAGCAGGGAGCGACTAGCGGCGGGCAAAAACATTCAGTACTTC.

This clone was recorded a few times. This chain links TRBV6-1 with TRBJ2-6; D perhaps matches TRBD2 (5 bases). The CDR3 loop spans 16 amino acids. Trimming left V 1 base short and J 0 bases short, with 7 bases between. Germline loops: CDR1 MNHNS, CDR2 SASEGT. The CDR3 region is CASSEDEGSGANVLTF. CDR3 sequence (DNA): TGTGCCAGCAGTGAAGATGAGGGCTCTGGGGCCAACGTCCTGACTTTC.

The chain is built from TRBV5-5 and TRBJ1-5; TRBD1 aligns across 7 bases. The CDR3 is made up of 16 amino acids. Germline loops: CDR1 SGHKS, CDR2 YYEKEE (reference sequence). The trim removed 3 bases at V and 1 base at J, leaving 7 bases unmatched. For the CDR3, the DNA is TGTGCCAGCAGCTCTTTCCTACAGGGGAGCAATCAGCCCCAGCATTTT. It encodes CASSSFLQGSNQPQHF.

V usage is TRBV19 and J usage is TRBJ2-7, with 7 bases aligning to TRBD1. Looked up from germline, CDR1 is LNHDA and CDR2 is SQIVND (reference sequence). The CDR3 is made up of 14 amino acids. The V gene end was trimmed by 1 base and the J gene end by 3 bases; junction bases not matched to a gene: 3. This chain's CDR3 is CASSIGGQLYEQYF. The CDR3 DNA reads TGTGCCAGTAGTATAGGGGGACAGCTCTACGAGCAGTACTTC. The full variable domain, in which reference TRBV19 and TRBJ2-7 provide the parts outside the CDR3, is DGGITQSPKYLFRKEGQNVTLSCEQNLNHDAMYWYRQDPGQGLRLIYYSQIVNDFQKGDIAEGYSVSREKKESFPLTVTSAQKNPTAFYLCASSIGGQLYEQYFGPGTRLTVT.

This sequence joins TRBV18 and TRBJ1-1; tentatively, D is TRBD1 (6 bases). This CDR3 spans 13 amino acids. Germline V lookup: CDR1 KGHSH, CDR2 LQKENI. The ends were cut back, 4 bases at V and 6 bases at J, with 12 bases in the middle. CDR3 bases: TGTGCCAGCTCACGTTACAGGGAAGCTGAAGCTTTCTTT. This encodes CASSRYREAEAFF.

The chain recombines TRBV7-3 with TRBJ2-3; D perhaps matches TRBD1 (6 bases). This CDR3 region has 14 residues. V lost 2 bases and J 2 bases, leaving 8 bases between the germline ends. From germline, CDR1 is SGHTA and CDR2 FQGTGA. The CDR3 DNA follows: TGTGCCAGCAGCTTAGGGGACACCACAGATACGCAGTATTTT. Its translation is CASSLGDTTDTQYF.

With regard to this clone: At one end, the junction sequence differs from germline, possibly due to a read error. CDR3 sequence reads: CASSRSENTEALF. The CDR3 bases are TGTGCCAGCAGCCGCTCGGAGAACACTGAAGCTCTCTTT. This chain uses TRBV5-5 with TRBJ1-1; the D is unclear. Germline V gives CDR1 SGHKS, CDR2 YYEKEE (reference sequence). This CDR3 comprises 13 residues.